These 30 T cell receptor beta chains came from one sample sequenced in a study of shared clonotypes between healthy human individuals. Assay: immunoSEQ multiplex PCR; the TCRdb copy retains only in-frame clones and omits some. The sample shows about 2,500,000 clones, approximately 92% of them seen only once. The material sequenced was naive CD4+ T cells sorted from blood. Subset: CD45RA+ positively selected. Receptors originate from a man younger than 35 in good health.

This chain joins TRBV6-5 and TRBJ1-1; no clear D. V lost 0 bases to trimming and J lost 6 bases, with 8 bases between them. CDR1 is MNHEY, CDR2 SVGAGI, per germline. The CDR3 loop spans 13 amino acids. For the CDR3, the DNA is TGTGCCAGCAGTTACTCGAGGTGGTCTGAAGCTTTCTTT. Translating it yields CASSYSRWSEAFF.

CDR3 in DNA: TGCGCCAGCAGCGGACTAGCGGGACTCCCTCCCCCTCACTACGAGCAGTACTTC. This translates into CASSGLAGLPPPHYEQYF. The chain uses TRBV10-1 and TRBJ2-7; 12 nucleotides match TRBD2. V shed 6 bases and J 3 bases; nucleotides not matched to a gene: 15. The CDR3 covers 18 residues. The germline V gene has CDR1 WNHNN and CDR2 SYGVQD (reference sequence).

This clone was seen a single time. CDR3 sequence (DNA): TGTGCCAGCAGTGTGGTTGTAGTGGGGGAGCAGTACTTC. It specifies CASSVVVVGEQYF. The chain couples TRBV2 to TRBJ2-7; D unclear. V was trimmed by 4 bases and J by 7 bases, leaving 14 bases between them. The CDR3 consists of 13 residues. Germline values: CDR1 SNHLY, CDR2 FYNNEI.

This clone came up once. The V gene is TRBV27, the J gene TRBJ2-3, with D tentatively TRBD1 (5 bases). V lost 0 bases and J 4 bases, leaving 14 bases between the germline ends. The CDR3 runs to 16 residues. CDR1 MNHEY and CDR2 SMNVEV come from the germline V gene (reference sequence). The CDR3 loop is CASSLSNRQGPDTQYF. Here the CDR3 DNA reads TGTGCCAGCAGTTTATCGAATAGGCAGGGTCCAGATACGCAGTATTTT.

The chain employs TRBV6-5 and TRBJ2-7; TRBD1 matches 7 bases. The CDR3 is 14 amino acids. Germline lookup yields CDR1 MNHEY and CDR2 SVGAGI. V gave up 4 bases and J gave up 3 bases; unmatched junction bases: 6. The CDR3 spells CASSSNRGNYEQYF. CDR3 bases: TGTGCCAGCAGTTCAAACAGGGGAAACTACGAGCAGTACTTC.

The chain combines TRBV19 with TRBJ2-1; D gene unclear. The CDR3 has 13 amino acids. V was pared by 3 bases and J by 6 bases, with 9 bases between. Germline assignment: CDR1 LNHDA and CDR2 SQIVND (reference sequence). The CDR3 nucleotides are TGTGCCAGTAGTATCACTACCTCCAATGAGCAGTTCTTC. Protein sequence: CASSITTSNEQFF.

The chain recombines TRBV2 with TRBJ2-3, with TRBD1 matching over 9 bases. CDR3 length: 16 residues. The trim removed 6 bases at V and 0 bases at J, leaving 7 bases unmatched. Germline CDR1 SNHLY, CDR2 FYNNEI. The CDR3 bases are TGTGCCAGCAGGGTACAGGGGGCGTTTAGCACAGATACGCAGTATTTT. It encodes CASRVQGAFSTDTQYF.

The V and J genes are TRBV2 and TRBJ1-1, with D hard to call. The V gene's germline CDR1 is SNHLY and CDR2 FYNNEI. CDR3 length: 13 amino acids. Trimming stripped 3 bases from V and 2 bases from J, with 7 bases between. The CDR3 coding sequence is TGTGCCAGCAGTGACCAGAGAAACACTGAAGCTTTCTTT. Protein product: CASSDQRNTEAFF. Drawing the rest from reference TRBV2 and TRBJ1-1, the complete variable domain is EPEVTQTPSHQVTQMGQEVILRCVPISNHLYFYWYRQILGQKVEFLVSFYNNEISEKSEIFDDQFSVERPDGSNFTLKIRSTKLEDSAMYFCASSDQRNTEAFFGQGTRLTVV.

The J gene is TRBJ2-3, the V gene TRBV11-1; 13 positions agree with TRBD2. V was pared by 5 bases and J by 1 base, with 9 bases of the junction left unmatched. Germline CDR1 reads SGHAT; CDR2 reads FQDESV (reference sequence). This CDR3 is 18 amino acids long. CDR3 in DNA: TGTGCCAGCAGCAAAGGGCCGGGACTAGCGGGGCGCACAGATACGCAGTATTTT. This translates into CASSKGPGLAGRTDTQYF. The variable domain in full, completed from reference TRBV11-1 and TRBJ2-3, reads EAEVAQSPRYKITEKSQAVAFWCDPISGHATLYWYRQILGQGPELLVQFQDESVVDDSQLPKDRFSAERLKGVDSTLKIQPAELGDSAMYLCASSKGPGLAGRTDTQYFGPGTRLTVL.

The chain links TRBV7-2 to TRBJ2-3; TRBD2 matches at 7 bases. The CDR3 length is 16 residues. Trimming cost V 1 base and J 4 bases; bases outside gene matches: 8. Germline CDR1 and CDR2: SGHTA and FQGNSA. This chain's CDR3 is CASSLVVGGPSDTQYF. The CDR3 DNA reads TGTGCCAGCAGCTTAGTCGTGGGAGGGCCCTCAGATACGCAGTATTTT. Together with reference TRBV7-2 and TRBJ2-3, the CDR3 gives the full variable domain: GAGVSQSPSNKVTEKGKDVELRCDPISGHTALYWYRQSLGQGLEFLIYFQGNSAPDKSGLPSDRFSAERTGGSVSTLTIQRTQQEDSAVYLCASSLVVGGPSDTQYFGPGTRLTVL.

The V and J genes are TRBV11-2 and TRBJ1-3; 7 bases agree with TRBD1. CDR3 length equals 16 residues. Per germline, CDR1 SGHAT and CDR2 FQNNGV. The trim removed 4 bases at V and 0 bases at J, leaving 6 bases unmatched. As DNA, the CDR3 is TGTGCCAGCAGCTGGGACAGCAAGAGCTCTGGAAACACCATATATTTT. This encodes CASSWDSKSSGNTIYF.

About this clone itself: This sample also contains other DNA sequences that code for the same CDR3. The rearrangement uses TRBV18 and TRBJ2-7, with TRBD1 identical over 11 bases. CDR3 length: 15 residues. Losses at the gene ends were 3 bases for V and 4 bases for J; bases not matched to a gene: 5. The germline CDR1 and CDR2 sequences are KGHSH and LQKENI. The CDR3: CASSPPGQGGYEQYF. In DNA form, the CDR3 reads TGTGCCAGCTCACCTCCGGGACAGGGGGGGTACGAGCAGTACTTC.

The chain combines TRBV2 with TRBJ2-1; D unresolved. The germline V and J ends were trimmed by 3 bases and 6 bases, with 6 bases remaining between them. In germline, CDR1 is SNHLY, CDR2 FYNNEI. CDR3 length equals 12 residues. CDR3 nucleotides: TGTGCCAGCAGTGACAAGCCCAATGAGCAGTTCTTC. It encodes CASSDKPNEQFF.

As DNA, the CDR3 is TGTGCTAGTGGTTTGGTCCGGGGACAGGGGCATTATGAAAAACTGTTTTTT. Translated, it gives CASGLVRGQGHYEKLFF. The V call is TRBV12-5, the J call TRBJ1-4, with 10 bases fitting TRBD1. V dropped 0 bases and J dropped 6; count of bases not matched to a gene: 7. The CDR3 contains 17 residues. Germline V gene lookup returns CDR1 LGHNT and CDR2 FRNRAP. Together with reference TRBV12-5 and TRBJ1-4, the CDR3 gives the full variable domain: DARVTQTPRHKVTEMGQEVTMRCQPILGHNTVFWYRQTMMQGLELLAYFRNRAPLDDSGMPKDRFSAEMPDATLATLKIQPSEPRDSAVYFCASGLVRGQGHYEKLFFGSGTQLSVL.

This clone was recorded once. CDR3 in DNA: TGTGCCAGCAGCCCCCTGGGTGCGGGGGGCGAGCAGTACTTC. It translates to CASSPLGAGGEQYF. The V gene is TRBV14, the J gene TRBJ2-7, with 8 bases identical to TRBD2. CDR3 length equals 14 residues. V trimming: 4 bases; J trimming: 6 bases; junction bases outside the gene matches: 8. Germline V gene lookup returns CDR1 SGHDN and CDR2 FVKESK.

This clone was detected once. The gene calls are TRBV10-3 and TRBJ2-3, with TRBD2 matching 9 bases. This CDR3 spans 14 amino acids. The germline CDR1 and CDR2 sequences are ENHRY and SYGVKD. V lost 10 bases to trimming and J lost 2 bases; unmatched junction nucleotides: 7. CDR3 nucleotides: TGTGCCACCAAGCTAGCGGGGTCCACAGATACGCAGTATTTT. This sequence encodes CATKLAGSTDTQYF.

The genes are TRBV11-2 and TRBJ2-1; 10 nucleotides agree with TRBD2. V trimming: 5 bases; J trimming: 9 bases; junction bases outside the gene matches: 10. This CDR3 has 15 amino acids. Germline V gives CDR1 SGHAT, CDR2 FQNNGV. The CDR3, as DNA: TGTGCCAGCAGCCGTTTAAGCGGGGGGGCCGCTGAGCAGTTCTTC. It translates to CASSRLSGGAAEQFF.

The chain joins TRBV5-4 to TRBJ2-4; D unclear. The CDR3 length is 15 residues. The ends were cut back, 4 bases at V and 6 bases at J, with 17 bases in the middle. Germline-derived CDR1 and CDR2 are SGHNT and YYREEE (reference sequence). This CDR3 reads CASSPTAPPGNIQYF. The CDR3 nucleotides read TGTGCCAGCAGCCCGACCGCGCCGCCAGGAAACATTCAGTACTTC.

The rearrangement joins TRBV6-5 to TRBJ2-3, with 7 bases identical to TRBD1. V trimming: 2 bases; J trimming: 5 bases; junction bases outside the gene matches: 7. The CDR3 consists of 15 residues. CDR1 MNHEY and CDR2 SVGAGI come from the germline V gene. The DNA for the CDR3 is TGTGCCAGCAGTTACGGGCAGGGGGTGGGAGATACGCAGTATTTT. This sequence encodes CASSYGQGVGDTQYF.

The chain has TRBV6-1 and TRBJ2-2; 8 bases are a match to TRBD1. V lost 4 bases, J lost 3 bases, and 7 bases stayed unmatched. The CDR3 sequence is 16 residues long. Germline V gene data show CDR1 as MNHNS and CDR2 as SASEGT. The CDR3 nucleotides read TGTGCCAGCAGTGTTCAGGACAGGGTAGACACCGGGGAGCTGTTTTTT. Its protein is CASSVQDRVDTGELFF.

CDR3 sequence reads: CAITGTSGRIGTDTQYF. CDR3 DNA sequence: TGTGCCATCACCGGGACTAGCGGGAGGATCGGCACAGATACGCAGTATTTT. This chain uses TRBV10-3 with TRBJ2-3; 15 nucleotides match TRBD2. V trimming: 7 bases; J trimming: 1 base; junction bases outside the gene matches: 6. The CDR3 is 17 amino acids. Looked up from germline, CDR1 is ENHRY and CDR2 is SYGVKD.

This clone was seen just once. The chain is built from TRBV7-3 and TRBJ2-5; perhaps D is TRBD1 or TRBD2 (5 bases each). Germline V gene data show CDR1 as SGHTA and CDR2 as FQGTGA. CDR3 length: 16 residues. V shed 4 bases and J shed 4 bases, with 19 bases lying between them. In DNA, the CDR3 is TGTGCCAGCAGCTCAATCGGGGCAACGCCAGGAGAGACCCAGTACTTC. It translates to CASSSIGATPGETQYF. Full variable domain (outside the CDR3, taken from reference TRBV7-3 and TRBJ2-5): GAGVSQTPSNKVTEKGKYVELRCDPISGHTALYWYRQSLGQGPEFLIYFQGTGAADDSGLPNDRFFAVRPEGSVSTLKIQRTERGDSAVYLCASSSIGATPGETQYFGPGTRLLVL.

This clone was seen just once. The chain carries TRBV30 and TRBJ2-1; D possibly uses TRBD1 or TRBD2 (5 bases each). Germline V gene lookup returns CDR1 GTSNPN and CDR2 SVGIG (reference sequence). V lost 3 bases and J lost 0, with 15 bases in between. CDR3 length: 16 amino acids. The CDR3 DNA reads TGTGCCTGGAGACGGGGCGAAAGATCCTCCTACAATGAGCAGTTCTTC. It yields the protein CAWRRGERSSYNEQFF.

This rearrangement joins TRBV7-8 to TRBJ2-1, with 10 bases identical to TRBD2. CDR1 is SGHVS, CDR2 FQNEAQ, per germline. V lost 5 bases to trimming and J lost 3 bases; unmatched junction nucleotides: 13. CDR3 length equals 18 residues. DNA for the CDR3: TGTGCCAGCAGCCCTACCTACAGGACTAGCGGATTCTACAATGAGCAGTTCTTC. As protein: CASSPTYRTSGFYNEQFF. Drawing the rest from reference TRBV7-8 and TRBJ2-1, the complete variable domain is GAGVSQSPRYKVAKRGQDVALRCDPISGHVSLFWYQQALGQGPEFLTYFQNEAQLDKSGLPSDRFFAERPEGSVSTLKIQRTQQEDSAVYLCASSPTYRTSGFYNEQFFGPGTRLTVL.

This chain joins TRBV7-2 and TRBJ1-1; D is uncertain. Germline lookup yields CDR1 SGHTA and CDR2 FQGNSA. Trimming pared 5 bases from V and 4 bases from J, leaving 14 bases between. This CDR3 region has 14 residues. This CDR3 is CASSPPPTSTEAFF. The CDR3, as DNA: TGTGCCAGCAGCCCCCCTCCCACGAGCACTGAAGCTTTCTTT.

This chain connects TRBV27 to TRBJ1-4, with 9 bases matching TRBD1. CDR3 size: 16 residues. Germline V gives CDR1 MNHEY, CDR2 SMNVEV (reference sequence). The junction had 7 bases not matched to a gene; V was cut back by 3 bases and J by 5 bases. The CDR3 DNA reads as TGTGCCAGCAGTTTTCTCTACAGGGGGCAAAATGAAAAACTGTTTTTT. It translates to CASSFLYRGQNEKLFF.

This rearrangement joins TRBV29-1 to TRBJ2-3, with D perhaps matching TRBD1 (5 bases). Germline CDR1 SQVTM, CDR2 ANQGSEA. V dropped 4 bases and J dropped 4 bases, with 15 bases sitting between them. This CDR3 is built from 14 residues. CDR3 in DNA: TGCAGCGTTGCGGGTTGGCAGGGCCCAGATACGCAGTATTTT. Its translation: CSVAGWQGPDTQYF.

The CDR3 here is CASSLNRGETQYF. The CDR3 region has the DNA TGTGCCAGCTCCCTTAACAGGGGCGAGACCCAGTACTTC. J is TRBJ2-5 and V is TRBV18; 7 bases align to TRBD1. The CDR3 spans 13 residues. CDR1 and CDR2 from the germline V gene are KGHSH and LQKENI. J gave up 5 bases and V 6 bases, and 6 bases lay outside the gene matches. The full variable domain, its missing parts supplied by reference TRBV18 and TRBJ2-5, is NAGVMQNPRHLVRRRGQEARLRCSPMKGHSHVYWYRQLPEEGLKFMVYLQKENIIDESGMPKERFSAEFPKEGPSILRIQQVVRGDSAAYFCASSLNRGETQYFGPGTRLLVL.

The chain carries TRBV5-1 and TRBJ2-7; 10 bases match TRBD1. The germline CDR1 and CDR2 sequences are SGHRS and YFSETQ. The CDR3 runs 14 residues. With 5 bases clipped from V and 3 bases from J, the junction kept 5 bases outside the gene matches. The CDR3, as DNA: TGCGCCAGCAGGCCGACAGGGGGCGTCTACGAGCAGTACTTC. As protein: CASRPTGGVYEQYF.

With respect to this clone: Other DNA sequences in this sample translate to the same CDR3. The chain has TRBV27 and TRBJ1-1; D unresolved. Germline loops: CDR1 MNHEY, CDR2 SMNVEV (reference sequence). V was cut by 6 bases and J by 1 base, with 9 bases left in between. The CDR3 is made up of 13 amino acids. CDR3 bases: TGTGCCAGCAGCCTTACCAGGAACACTGAAGCTTTCTTT. Amino acids: CASSLTRNTEAFF.